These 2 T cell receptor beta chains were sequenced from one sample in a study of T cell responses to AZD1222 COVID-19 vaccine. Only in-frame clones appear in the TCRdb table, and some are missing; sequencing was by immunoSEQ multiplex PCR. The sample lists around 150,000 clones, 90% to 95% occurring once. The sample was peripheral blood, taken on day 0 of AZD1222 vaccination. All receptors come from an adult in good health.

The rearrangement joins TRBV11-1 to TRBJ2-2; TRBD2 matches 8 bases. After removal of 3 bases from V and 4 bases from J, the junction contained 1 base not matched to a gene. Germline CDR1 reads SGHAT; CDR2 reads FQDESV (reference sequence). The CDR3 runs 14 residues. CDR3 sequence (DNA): TGTGCCAGCAGCTTTAGCGGGACCACCGGGGAGCTGTTTTTT. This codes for CASSFSGTTGELFF.

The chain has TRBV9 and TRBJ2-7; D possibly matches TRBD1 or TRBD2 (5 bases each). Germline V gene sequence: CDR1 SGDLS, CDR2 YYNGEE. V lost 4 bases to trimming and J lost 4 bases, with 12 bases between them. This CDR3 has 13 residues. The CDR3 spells CASSSLEGYEQYF. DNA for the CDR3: TGTGCCAGCAGCTCTCTAGAGGGGTACGAGCAGTACTTC.